This is a list of T cell receptor beta chains from one sample in a study of blood T cell repertoires in COVID-19. Data came from immunoSEQ multiplex PCR; TCRdb stores just in-frame clones and leaves some out. The sample contains approximately 77,000 clones, approximately 89% of which appear only once. The sample comprised peripheral blood. These receptors came from a woman of 80 years or more with acute or convalescent COVID-19. Each CDR3 is given with its conserved first and last residue. Each record gives: V gene, clone size, J gene, D gene, CDR3 DNA, CDR3 protein. The D gene is left open where the match is weak. Size is omitted from some rows. Given values are once, few, many or a class for expanded clones.

v_gene: TRBV7-2; abundance: once; j_gene: TRBJ1-3; d_gene: .; CDR3nt: TGTGCCAGCAGCTCGAACGGGGGGGGAACTGGAAACACCATATATTTT; CDR3aa: CASSSNGGGTGNTIYF
v_gene: TRBV7-6; abundance: .; j_gene: TRBJ2-3; d_gene: .; CDR3nt: TGTGCCAGCAGCTTCACTGAGGGAGCCGATACGCAGTATTTT; CDR3aa: CASSFTEGADTQYF
v_gene: TRBV19; abundance: .; j_gene: TRBJ1-5; d_gene: TRBD1; CDR3nt: TGTGCCAGTAGTATCGGAACCGGGACAGGGCGTCAGCCCCAGCATTTT; CDR3aa: CASSIGTGTGRQPQHF
v_gene: TRBV18; abundance: .; j_gene: TRBJ1-4; d_gene: TRBD1; CDR3nt: TGTGCCAGCTCACCAAGTCTCGGGACAGCTAATGAAAAACTGTTTTTT; CDR3aa: CASSPSLGTANEKLFF
v_gene: TRBV18; abundance: .; j_gene: TRBJ1-2; d_gene: .; CDR3nt: TGTGCCAGCTCACCCGGAGAAGGGGCTCTCTATGGCTACACCTTC; CDR3aa: CASSPGEGALYGYTF
v_gene: TRBV28; abundance: .; j_gene: TRBJ2-7; d_gene: .; CDR3nt: TGTGCCAGCAGTTTAGACACTCTCTCCTACGAGCAGTACTTC; CDR3aa: CASSLDTLSYEQYF
v_gene: TRBV6-6; abundance: few; j_gene: TRBJ2-7; d_gene: .; CDR3nt: TGTGCCAGCAGTCACAACAGGGCCGAGCAGTACTTC; CDR3aa: CASSHNRAEQYF
v_gene: TRBV5-6; abundance: .; j_gene: TRBJ1-2; d_gene: .; CDR3nt: TGTGCCTCCTCCCCCGGGAGTAAAACTAACTATGGCTACACCTTC; CDR3aa: CASSPGSKTNYGYTF
v_gene: TRBV5-1; abundance: .; j_gene: TRBJ2-1; d_gene: TRBD1; CDR3nt: TGCGCCAGCAGCTGGGGACAGGGAGGGGCCGGCAATGAGCAGTTCTTC; CDR3aa: CASSWGQGGAGNEQFF
v_gene: TRBV5-4; abundance: .; j_gene: TRBJ2-2; d_gene: .; CDR3nt: TGTGCCAGCAGCCTGAAAACAGGGTTAACCGGGGAGCTGTTTTTT; CDR3aa: CASSLKTGLTGELFF
v_gene: TRBV5-1; abundance: few; j_gene: TRBJ2-7; d_gene: .; CDR3nt: TGCGCCAGCAGCTATGACTTCTCGAAGAGGCAGTACTTC; CDR3aa: CASSYDFSKRQYF
v_gene: TRBV18; abundance: .; j_gene: TRBJ2-7; d_gene: TRBD1; CDR3nt: TGTGCCAGCTCACCCGGGACAGTTAACTACGAGCAGTACTTC; CDR3aa: CASSPGTVNYEQYF
v_gene: TRBV4-3; abundance: once; j_gene: TRBJ2-2; d_gene: TRBD2; CDR3nt: TGCGCCAGCAGCCAAGAACCTAGCGGGGGGGCCGGCGGGGAGCTGTTTTTT; CDR3aa: CASSQEPSGGAGGELFF
v_gene: TRBV6-6; abundance: few; j_gene: TRBJ1-2; d_gene: .; CDR3nt: TGTGCCAGCAGCGCCGGGACGGGAGATGGCTACACCTTC; CDR3aa: CASSAGTGDGYTF
v_gene: TRBV5-4; abundance: .; j_gene: TRBJ2-7; d_gene: .; CDR3nt: TGTGCCAGCAGCACTGGGGGCACCCCCTACGAGCAGTACTTC; CDR3aa: CASSTGGTPYEQYF
v_gene: TRBV2; abundance: .; j_gene: TRBJ2-3; d_gene: TRBD1; CDR3nt: TGTGCCAGCAGTATGGACAGGGGTCGAGGGGATACGCAGTATTTT; CDR3aa: CASSMDRGRGDTQYF
v_gene: TRBV14; abundance: .; j_gene: TRBJ1-2; d_gene: .; CDR3nt: TGTGCCAGCAGCCTTAGCGGAGGTCCCTACACCTTC; CDR3aa: CASSLSGGPYTF
v_gene: TRBV7-7; abundance: .; j_gene: TRBJ2-5; d_gene: TRBD2; CDR3nt: TGTGCTAGCAGCTTAGCAATGACTAGCAGGGAGACCCAGTACTTC; CDR3aa: CASSLAMTSRETQYF
v_gene: TRBV19; abundance: .; j_gene: TRBJ2-5; d_gene: .; CDR3nt: TGTGCCAGTAGTATAGGCGGCCTGAGGGTAGAGGAGACCCAGTACTTC; CDR3aa: CASSIGGLRVEETQYF
v_gene: TRBV9; abundance: few; j_gene: TRBJ2-5; d_gene: TRBD1; CDR3nt: TGTGCCAGCAGCGTAGATCAGGGGGCAAAGGAGACCCAGTACTTC; CDR3aa: CASSVDQGAKETQYF
v_gene: TRBV18; abundance: .; j_gene: TRBJ1-2; d_gene: TRBD1; CDR3nt: TGTGCCAGCTCACCGGCCACCCCGGACAGGGAGCTAGGAGGCTACACCTTC; CDR3aa: CASSPATPDRELGGYTF
v_gene: TRBV25-1; abundance: .; j_gene: TRBJ1-4; d_gene: TRBD1; CDR3nt: TGTGCCAGCCAACCGGGACAGGATCTTGTTAGACTGTTTTTT; CDR3aa: CASQPGQDLVRLFF
v_gene: TRBV3-1/TRBV3-2; abundance: .; j_gene: TRBJ1-5; d_gene: .; CDR3nt: TGTGCCAGCAGCCCGGAGGGCAATCAGCCCCAGCATTTT; CDR3aa: CASSPEGNQPQHF
v_gene: TRBV6-6; abundance: .; j_gene: TRBJ1-2; d_gene: .; CDR3nt: TGTGCCAGCAGTCGAGACCTTCGGACTGTTAACTATGGCTACACCTTC; CDR3aa: CASSRDLRTVNYGYTF
v_gene: TRBV7-2; abundance: once; j_gene: TRBJ1-1; d_gene: TRBD1; CDR3nt: TGTGCCAGCAGCTTAGCGCCAGGGGGGTACACTGAAGCTTTCTTT; CDR3aa: CASSLAPGGYTEAFF
v_gene: TRBV6-2/TRBV6-3; abundance: .; j_gene: TRBJ2-1; d_gene: .; CDR3nt: TGTGCCAGCAGTTACGGGGGGGCCCAGTACAATGAGCAGTTCTTC; CDR3aa: CASSYGGAQYNEQFF
v_gene: TRBV9; abundance: .; j_gene: TRBJ2-7; d_gene: TRBD2; CDR3nt: TGTGCCAGCAGCGGGGTGGGACTAGCCGGCGAGCAGTACTTC; CDR3aa: CASSGVGLAGEQYF
v_gene: TRBV6-5; abundance: .; j_gene: TRBJ1-1; d_gene: .; CDR3nt: TGTGCCAGCAGTTATCTGACTGATCGGGGATCTGAAGCTTTCTTT; CDR3aa: CASSYLTDRGSEAFF
v_gene: TRBV3-1/TRBV3-2; abundance: .; j_gene: TRBJ2-1; d_gene: .; CDR3nt: TGTGCCAGCAGCCGTACAGGGGGGGGATACAATGAGCAGTTCTTC; CDR3aa: CASSRTGGGYNEQFF
v_gene: TRBV7-2; abundance: .; j_gene: TRBJ2-1; d_gene: .; CDR3nt: TGTGCCAGCAGCAATCTAATAAACTATGAGCAGTTCTTC; CDR3aa: CASSNLINYEQFF
v_gene: TRBV3-1/TRBV3-2; abundance: .; j_gene: TRBJ1-1; d_gene: .; CDR3nt: TGTGCCAGCAGGCCAACAGAGAACACTGAAGCTTTCTTT; CDR3aa: CASRPTENTEAFF
v_gene: TRBV6-5; abundance: .; j_gene: TRBJ2-7; d_gene: .; CDR3nt: TGTGCCAGCAGTTACTCAGTGGCGGGGACCTACGAGCAGTACTTC; CDR3aa: CASSYSVAGTYEQYF
v_gene: TRBV15; abundance: .; j_gene: TRBJ2-6; d_gene: .; CDR3nt: TGTGCCACCAGCAGACTTCGGGACACCTTTTACTCTGGGGCCAACGTCCTGACTTTC; CDR3aa: CATSRLRDTFYSGANVLTF
v_gene: TRBV7-8; abundance: .; j_gene: TRBJ2-5; d_gene: .; CDR3nt: TGTGCCAGCAGCTTAGCAGCGGACCCTCCGGCCGAGACCCAGTACTTC; CDR3aa: CASSLAADPPAETQYF
v_gene: TRBV19; abundance: .; j_gene: TRBJ2-1; d_gene: TRBD2; CDR3nt: TGTGCCAGTAGTATAGATCCCCAGCGGGGGGGCCGTGCTGAGCAGTTCTTC; CDR3aa: CASSIDPQRGGRAEQFF
v_gene: TRBV27; abundance: .; j_gene: TRBJ2-7; d_gene: TRBD2; CDR3nt: TGTGCCAGCAGTTTCTGGTCTAGCGGGAAAATCTACGAGCAGTACTTC; CDR3aa: CASSFWSSGKIYEQYF
v_gene: TRBV13; abundance: .; j_gene: TRBJ2-2; d_gene: TRBD2; CDR3nt: TGTGCCAGCAGCCGTTGGACTAGCGGGGGCCTTACCGGGGAGCTGTTTTTT; CDR3aa: CASSRWTSGGLTGELFF
v_gene: TRBV5-1; abundance: once; j_gene: TRBJ1-2; d_gene: TRBD1; CDR3nt: TGCGCCAGCAGGGGACAGGGGGCAGATGGCTACACCTTC; CDR3aa: CASRGQGADGYTF
v_gene: TRBV15; abundance: once; j_gene: TRBJ1-2; d_gene: .; CDR3nt: TGTGCCACCAGCAGAGATTATAACAGTGACACAGCTAACTATGGCTACACCTTC; CDR3aa: CATSRDYNSDTANYGYTF
v_gene: TRBV11-2; abundance: .; j_gene: TRBJ2-3; d_gene: TRBD2; CDR3nt: TGTGCCAGCAGCTTAGGGGTTAGCGGGAGGGCTGGGGATACGCAGTATTTT; CDR3aa: CASSLGVSGRAGDTQYF
v_gene: TRBV10-3; abundance: .; j_gene: TRBJ2-3; d_gene: .; CDR3nt: TGTGCCATCAGTGAGATGAGGGGGGGAACGCAGTATTTT; CDR3aa: CAISEMRGGTQYF
v_gene: TRBV6-5; abundance: .; j_gene: TRBJ1-1; d_gene: TRBD1; CDR3nt: TGTGCCAGCAGTTACTACGGACAGGGGTTTACTGTGGAGGCTTTCTTT; CDR3aa: CASSYYGQGFTVEAFF
v_gene: TRBV28; abundance: .; j_gene: TRBJ1-1; d_gene: .; CDR3nt: TGTGCCAGCTTTTTAAGGGAGGCTGAAGCTTTCTTT; CDR3aa: CASFLREAEAFF
v_gene: TRBV19; abundance: .; j_gene: TRBJ2-1; d_gene: .; CDR3nt: TGTGCCAGTAGTATCTCTCTGGGCGGGCACAATGAGCAGTTCTTC; CDR3aa: CASSISLGGHNEQFF
v_gene: TRBV18; abundance: .; j_gene: TRBJ1-1; d_gene: .; CDR3nt: TGTGCCAGCTCACCACGAGGGGGTGCCACTGAAGCTTTCTTT; CDR3aa: CASSPRGGATEAFF
v_gene: TRBV16; abundance: .; j_gene: TRBJ1-1; d_gene: .; CDR3nt: TGTGCCAGCAGCCTCGAAGGAGGGGCGTTTCTTGAAGCTTTCTTT; CDR3aa: CASSLEGGAFLEAFF
v_gene: TRBV7-2; abundance: .; j_gene: TRBJ2-7; d_gene: TRBD2; CDR3nt: TGTGCCAGCAGCCCACAGGGGACTAGCGGGAGGAAGCAGTACTTC; CDR3aa: CASSPQGTSGRKQYF
v_gene: TRBV5-5; abundance: .; j_gene: TRBJ2-7; d_gene: TRBD2; CDR3nt: TGTGCCAGCAGCCGGACTAGCGGGGGCACCTACGAGCAGTACTTC; CDR3aa: CASSRTSGGTYEQYF
v_gene: TRBV19; abundance: .; j_gene: TRBJ2-1; d_gene: TRBD2; CDR3nt: TGTGCCAGTAGTCAGAGCGGGGGGTACAATGAGCAGTTCTTC; CDR3aa: CASSQSGGYNEQFF
v_gene: TRBV3-1/TRBV3-2; abundance: .; j_gene: TRBJ2-5; d_gene: TRBD2; CDR3nt: TGTGCCAGCAGCCGACTAGCGGGAGGGCGAGAGACCCAGTACTTC; CDR3aa: CASSRLAGGRETQYF
v_gene: TRBV28; abundance: once; j_gene: TRBJ2-5; d_gene: TRBD1; CDR3nt: TGTGCCAGCAGTGCCCTGACAGGGGGAAAAGAAGAGACCCAGTACTTC; CDR3aa: CASSALTGGKEETQYF
v_gene: TRBV20-1; abundance: .; j_gene: TRBJ1-4; d_gene: .; CDR3nt: TGCAGTGCTAGTATCGCAACTAATGAAAAACTGTTTTTT; CDR3aa: CSASIATNEKLFF
v_gene: TRBV5-1; abundance: .; j_gene: TRBJ2-1; d_gene: .; CDR3nt: TGCGCCAGCAGCTTGGCGGCACAGGACAATGAGCAGTTCTTC; CDR3aa: CASSLAAQDNEQFF
v_gene: TRBV27; abundance: .; j_gene: TRBJ1-4; d_gene: TRBD1; CDR3nt: TGTGCCAGCGCACGGACAGGGCTCGGAGAAAAACTGTTTTTT; CDR3aa: CASARTGLGEKLFF
v_gene: TRBV27; abundance: .; j_gene: TRBJ2-7; d_gene: .; CDR3nt: TGTGCCAGCAGTTTATCGGGGAGTACCTACGAGCAGTACTTC; CDR3aa: CASSLSGSTYEQYF
v_gene: TRBV30; abundance: .; j_gene: TRBJ1-6; d_gene: TRBD1; CDR3nt: TGTGCCGGGTGGACAGGGAATTCACCCCTCCACTTT; CDR3aa: CAGWTGNSPLHF
v_gene: TRBV6-5; abundance: .; j_gene: TRBJ1-5; d_gene: .; CDR3nt: TGTGCCAGCGGGCGAGGGGGGGCCGTAAATGGGCCCCAGCATTTT; CDR3aa: CASGRGGAVNGPQHF
v_gene: TRBV6-2/TRBV6-3; abundance: .; j_gene: TRBJ1-2; d_gene: .; CDR3nt: TGTGCCAGCAGTTACTCCATGACAGCTAACTATGGCTACACCTTC; CDR3aa: CASSYSMTANYGYTF